A selection of T cell receptor beta chains follows, all from one sample in a study of circulating and synovial CD4+ cells in juvenile arthritis. Profiling relied on immunoSEQ multiplex PCR, and the TCRdb table lists in-frame clones only, not all of them. The data contain under 35,000 clones, about 94% of them singletons. Sequences were obtained from CD4+ T cells from blood. These receptors were obtained from a human donor with juvenile idiopathic arthritis. CDR3s include the opening cysteine and the closing phenylalanine or tryptophan. The order of the fields is clone size, D gene, V gene, J gene, CDR3 length, CDR3 protein, CDR3 DNA. D genes are given only for firm matches. Clone size is not always given. Where it is, it says once, few, many or a class for expanded clones.

NA	TRBD1	TRBV9	TRBJ2-2	16	CASSVTGTGKAGELFF	TGTGCCAGCAGCGTCACCGGGACAGGGAAGGCCGGGGAGCTGTTTTTT
NA	TRBD1	TRBV5-1	TRBJ2-2	15	CASSSQGAATGELFF	TGCGCCAGCAGCTCACAGGGGGCGGCTACCGGGGAGCTGTTTTTT
NA	TRBD2	TRBV27	TRBJ2-5	18	CASSLRTRLAGEQETQYF	TGTGCCAGCAGTTTACGTACAAGACTAGCGGGAGAGCAAGAGACCCAGTACTTC
once	TRBD2	TRBV28	TRBJ2-5	15	CASSSPSGTQETQYF	TGTGCCAGCAGTTCCCCTAGCGGGACTCAAGAGACCCAGTACTTC
NA	TRBD1	TRBV5-4	TRBJ1-2	16	CASSSPRDSINYGYTF	TGTGCCAGCAGCTCACCACGGGACAGCATTAACTATGGCTACACCTTC
NA	NA	TRBV5-4	TRBJ2-1	15	CASSLYSGSYNEQFF	TGTGCCAGCAGCTTGTACAGTGGGTCCTACAATGAGCAGTTCTTC
few	NA	TRBV4-1	TRBJ1-3	14	CASSLEEIGNTIYF	TGCGCCAGCAGCCTCGAGGAAATTGGAAACACCATATATTTT
NA	NA	TRBV25-1	TRBJ2-5	13	CASRWLGAETQYF	TGTGCCAGCAGGTGGCTAGGGGCAGAGACCCAGTACTTC
NA	TRBD1	TRBV4-1	TRBJ1-4	16	CASSQGRGRTNEKLFF	TGCGCCAGCAGCCAAGGCAGGGGGAGAACTAATGAAAAACTGTTTTTT
once	TRBD1	TRBV18	TRBJ1-2	15	CASSPPQGVNYGYTF	TGTGCCAGCTCACCACCGCAGGGGGTCAACTATGGCTACACCTTC
NA	TRBD2	TRBV29-1	TRBJ2-5	15	CSVGLLAERGETQYF	TGCAGCGTTGGACTACTAGCGGAGCGCGGGGAGACCCAGTACTTC
NA	NA	TRBV10-2	TRBJ2-3	18	CASSSDRRGRLGTDTQYF	TGCGCCAGCAGTTCGGACCGTAGGGGTAGACTAGGCACAGATACGCAGTATTTT
NA	NA	TRBV7-2	TRBJ2-7	12	CASIQGVYEQYF	TGTGCCAGCATCCAAGGGGTATACGAGCAGTACTTC
few	TRBD1	TRBV30	TRBJ2-7	13	CAWHKGQAYEQYF	TGTGCCTGGCATAAGGGACAGGCCTACGAGCAGTACTTC
NA	NA	TRBV28	TRBJ2-7	15	CASSSSGRDRYEQYF	TGTGCCAGCAGTTCATCAGGGCGAGATCGGTACGAGCAGTACTTC
NA	TRBD2	TRBV18	TRBJ2-7	15	CASYQREGLLNEQYF	TGTGCCAGCTATCAGCGGGAGGGCCTATTAAACGAGCAGTACTTC
NA	NA	TRBV30	TRBJ1-6	17	CAWDGTQNSSYNSPLHF	TGTGCCTGGGACGGGACACAAAACAGCTCCTATAATTCACCCCTCCACTTT
NA	NA	TRBV5-1	TRBJ2-3	13	CASSFEGTDTQYF	TGCGCCAGCAGCTTCGAGGGAACAGATACGCAGTATTTT
NA	TRBD1	TRBV11-3	TRBJ2-6	17	CASSRGQGAAGANVLTF	TGTGCCAGCAGTCGGGGACAGGGGGCTGCGGGGGCCAACGTCCTGACTTTC
NA	NA	TRBV7-3	TRBJ2-7	14	CASSRRTATYEQYF	TGTGCCAGCAGCCGGCGGACAGCAACCTACGAGCAGTACTTC
NA	TRBD1	TRBV6-5	TRBJ2-1	11	CASSSRGEQFF	TGTGCCAGCAGCTCCAGGGGGGAGCAGTTCTTC
NA	TRBD1	TRBV9	TRBJ1-2	15	CASSGSTGGIGGYTF	TGTGCCAGCAGCGGGTCGACAGGGGGCATCGGTGGCTACACCTTC
NA	TRBD2	TRBV5-4	TRBJ2-1	16	CASSWGGLADYNEQFF	TGTGCCAGCAGCTGGGGGGGACTAGCGGATTACAATGAGCAGTTCTTC
NA	NA	TRBV6-1	TRBJ2-3	16	CASSELARESTDTQYF	TGTGCCAGCAGTGAATTGGCCCGGGAGAGCACAGATACGCAGTATTTT
NA	NA	TRBV7-8	TRBJ2-7	13	CASRLSLWDEQYF	TGTGCCAGCAGACTAAGCTTATGGGACGAGCAGTACTTC
few	TRBD2	TRBV27	TRBJ2-3	16	CASSRRAGTSTDTQYF	TGTGCCAGCAGTCGTAGAGCGGGGACTAGCACAGATACGCAGTATTTT
once	TRBD1	TRBV18	TRBJ1-2	15	CASSPLTGDNYGYTF	TGTGCCAGCTCACCCCTGACAGGGGATAACTATGGCTACACCTTC
NA	NA	TRBV19	TRBJ1-1	15	CASSTKTTGNTEAFF	TGTGCCAGTAGTACTAAAACGACAGGGAACACTGAAGCTTTCTTT
NA	TRBD1	TRBV6-5	TRBJ2-7	15	CASSSTRQGYYEQYF	TGTGCCAGCAGTTCCACGAGACAGGGATACTACGAGCAGTACTTC
once	NA	TRBV27	TRBJ1-5	17	CASRGLQGGWGNQPQHF	TGTGCCAGCAGGGGACTACAGGGAGGTTGGGGCAATCAGCCCCAGCATTTT